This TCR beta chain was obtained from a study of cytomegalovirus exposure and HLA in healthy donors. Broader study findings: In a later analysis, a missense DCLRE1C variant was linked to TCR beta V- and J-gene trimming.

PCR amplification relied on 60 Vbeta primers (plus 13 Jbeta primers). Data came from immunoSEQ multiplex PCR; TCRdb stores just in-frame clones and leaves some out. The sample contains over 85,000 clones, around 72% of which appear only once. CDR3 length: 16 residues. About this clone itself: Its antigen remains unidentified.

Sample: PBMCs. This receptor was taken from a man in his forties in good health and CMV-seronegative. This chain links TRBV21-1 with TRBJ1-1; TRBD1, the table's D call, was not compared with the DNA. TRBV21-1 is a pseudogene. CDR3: CASSKRHRAKNTEAFF. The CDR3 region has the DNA TGTGCCAGCAGCAAACGGCACAGGGCGAAGAACACTGAAGCTTTCTTT.